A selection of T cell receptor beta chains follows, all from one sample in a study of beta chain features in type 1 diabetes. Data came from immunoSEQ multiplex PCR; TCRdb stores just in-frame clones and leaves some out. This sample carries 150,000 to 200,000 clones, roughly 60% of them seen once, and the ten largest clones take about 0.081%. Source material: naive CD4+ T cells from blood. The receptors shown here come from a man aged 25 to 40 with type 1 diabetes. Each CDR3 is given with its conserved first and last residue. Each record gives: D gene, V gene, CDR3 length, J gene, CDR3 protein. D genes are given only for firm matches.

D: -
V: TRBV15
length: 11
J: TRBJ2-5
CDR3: CATSREETQYF

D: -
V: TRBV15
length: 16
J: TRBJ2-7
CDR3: CATSRMAGRGPYEQYF

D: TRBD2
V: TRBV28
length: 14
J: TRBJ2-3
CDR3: CASGSGGAVDTQYF

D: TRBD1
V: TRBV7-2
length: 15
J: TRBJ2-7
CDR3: CASSTRTGKGYEQYF

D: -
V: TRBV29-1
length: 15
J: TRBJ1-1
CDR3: CSVEDRGGKNTEAFF

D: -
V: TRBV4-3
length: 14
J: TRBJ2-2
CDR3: CASSQDSGSGELFF

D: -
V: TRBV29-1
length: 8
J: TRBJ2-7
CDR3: CSVGDGYF

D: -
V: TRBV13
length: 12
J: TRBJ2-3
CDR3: CASSSYVDTQYF

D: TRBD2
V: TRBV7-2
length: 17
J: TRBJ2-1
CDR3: CASSLRERTSADNEQFF

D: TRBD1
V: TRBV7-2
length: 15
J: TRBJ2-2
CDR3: CASSSRQGSTGELFF

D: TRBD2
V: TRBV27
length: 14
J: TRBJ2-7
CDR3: CASSTTSGGYEQYF

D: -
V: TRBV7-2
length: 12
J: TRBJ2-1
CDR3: CASSFEGPEQFF

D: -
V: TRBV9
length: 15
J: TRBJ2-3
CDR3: CASSPRLLSTDTQYF

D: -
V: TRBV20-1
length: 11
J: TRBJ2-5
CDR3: CSASPGETQYF

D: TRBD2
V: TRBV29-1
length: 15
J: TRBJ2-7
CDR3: CSVEVSSSGGGEQYF

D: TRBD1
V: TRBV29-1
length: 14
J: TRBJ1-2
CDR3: CSVESGTVLTGYTF

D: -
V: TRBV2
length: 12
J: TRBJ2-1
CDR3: CASAGPGNEQFF

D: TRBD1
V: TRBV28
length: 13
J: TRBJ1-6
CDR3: CASSLAGGEPLHF

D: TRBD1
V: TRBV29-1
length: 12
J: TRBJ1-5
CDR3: CSVRTGDQPQHF

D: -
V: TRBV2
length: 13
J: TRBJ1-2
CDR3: CASIIDRLYGYTF

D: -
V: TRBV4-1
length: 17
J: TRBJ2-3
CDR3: CASSQEVSPAVPDTQYF

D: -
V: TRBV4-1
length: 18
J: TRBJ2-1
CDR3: CASSQDPYEGGSYNEQFF

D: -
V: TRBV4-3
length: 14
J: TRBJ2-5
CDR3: CASSRRPYQETQYF

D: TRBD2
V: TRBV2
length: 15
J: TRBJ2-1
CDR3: CASSSTSGDYNEQFF

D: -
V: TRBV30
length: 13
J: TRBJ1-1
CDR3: CAWSNGGGTEAFF

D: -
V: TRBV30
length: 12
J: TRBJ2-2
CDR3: CAWSVLSSELFF

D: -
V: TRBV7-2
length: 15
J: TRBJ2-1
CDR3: CASSLAATTLNEQFF

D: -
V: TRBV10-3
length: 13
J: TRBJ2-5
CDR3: CAISGGQKETQYF

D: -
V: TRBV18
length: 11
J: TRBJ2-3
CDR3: CASSPENTQYF

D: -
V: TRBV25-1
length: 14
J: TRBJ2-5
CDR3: CASSEWEGAGTQYF

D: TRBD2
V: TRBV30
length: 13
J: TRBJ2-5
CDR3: CAWSSGGAETQYF

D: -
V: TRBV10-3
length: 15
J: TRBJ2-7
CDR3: CAISEFGSSGYEQYF

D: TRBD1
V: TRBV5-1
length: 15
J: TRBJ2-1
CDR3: CASSRGTGDVNEQFF

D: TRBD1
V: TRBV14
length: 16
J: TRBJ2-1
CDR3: CASSQDFDRDYNEQFF

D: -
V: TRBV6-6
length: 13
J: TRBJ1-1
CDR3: CASSAQGGTEAFF

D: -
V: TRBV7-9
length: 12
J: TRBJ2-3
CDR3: CASSSSTDTQYF

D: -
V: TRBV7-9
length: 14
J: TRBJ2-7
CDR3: CASSLEGRVSEQYF

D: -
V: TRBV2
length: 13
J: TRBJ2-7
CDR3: CASRNDRRGEQYF

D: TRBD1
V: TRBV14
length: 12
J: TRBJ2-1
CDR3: CASSSGGSEQFF

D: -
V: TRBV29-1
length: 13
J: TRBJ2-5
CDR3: CSVERSVGETQYF

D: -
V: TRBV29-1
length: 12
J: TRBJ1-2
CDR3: CSVNERNYGYTF

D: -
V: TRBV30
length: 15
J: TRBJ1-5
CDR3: CAYQQQGLSNQPQHF